Shown below are 5 T cell receptor beta chains from a single sample sequenced in a study of control samples from healthy donors and cancer patients. The data were produced by immunoSEQ multiplex PCR, yet TCRdb's version contains in-frame clones alone and is incomplete. The repertoire holds 80,000 or so clones, 85% to 95% seen once, with around 6% in the top ten. Sample: blood. These receptors originate from a woman aged 55-70 years in good health.

CDR3 region: CAATGQGEEKLFF. The CDR3 nucleotides are TGTGCCGCTACGGGACAGGGAGAGGAAAAACTGTTTTTT. The rearrangement joins TRBV28 to TRBJ1-4; 9 bases map to TRBD1. V was pared by 11 bases and J by 8 bases, with 9 bases of the junction left unmatched. The germline gives CDR1 MDHEN, CDR2 SYDVKM. CDR3 length equals 13 residues.

The V and J genes are TRBV5-4 and TRBJ1-6; 7 bases line up with TRBD1. The germline gives CDR1 SGHNT, CDR2 YYREEE (reference sequence). The CDR3 consists of 15 residues. V was clipped by 3 bases and J by 10 bases; unmatched bases: 10. CDR3: CASSSRTGSGSPLHF. The CDR3 DNA sequence: TGTGCCAGCAGCTCGAGGACAGGTTCAGGGTCACCCCTCCACTTT.

This clone was recorded once. V gene TRBV11-2 combines with J gene TRBJ2-7; no clear D gene. V lost 4 bases, J lost 0 bases, and 7 bases lay in between. The CDR3 loop spans 13 amino acids. Germline CDR1 and CDR2: SGHAT and FQNNGV. The CDR3 DNA reads as TGTGCCAGCAGCTCACACAACTCCTACGAGCAGTACTTC. Protein: CASSSHNSYEQYF.

The CDR3: CASSSLDAGSYNEQFF. The CDR3 DNA follows: TGTGCCAGCAGTTCCCTTGATGCGGGATCTTACAATGAGCAGTTCTTC. This chain links TRBV6-5 with TRBJ2-1; a weak D match, TRBD2 (6 bases). This CDR3 is 16 amino acids long. The germline V and J ends were trimmed by 4 bases and 4 bases, with 17 bases remaining between them. Germline CDR1 and CDR2: MNHEY and SVGAGI.

The rearrangement joins TRBV4-2 to TRBJ1-6; no clear D gene. The CDR3 contains 16 residues. The germline gives CDR1 LGHNA, CDR2 YNFKEQ. Trimming removed 2 bases from V and 6 bases from J, with 14 bases in between. The CDR3 bases are TGTGCCAGCAGCCAAAACCCGGACGGCCGTAATTCACCCCTCCACTTT. Its translation is CASSQNPDGRNSPLHF.